Listed below are T cell receptor beta chains from one sample, sequenced in a study of radiotherapy plus CTLA-4 blockade in lung cancer. Clones were read by immunoSEQ multiplex PCR, and TCRdb kept only the in-frame ones, dropping some. The sample shows about 28,000 clones, around 79% of them seen only once. The sequencing here drew on peripheral blood, taken from a patient treated with radiotherapy plus ipilimumab. The receptors shown here come from a human donor with non-small cell lung cancer who had stable disease on radiotherapy plus ipilimumab. The CDR3 runs from the conserved cysteine through the conserved F or W. Each record gives: CDR3 protein, V gene, J gene, CDR3 length.

CSADTKGQGTNEQYF,TRBV29-1,TRBJ2-7,15
CASSHSWHPNTEAFF,TRBV7-2,TRBJ1-1,15
CASSQDYGPQHF,TRBV14,TRBJ1-5,12
CASSKHMNTEAFF,TRBV5-5,TRBJ1-1,13
CASSIQAGAETQYF,TRBV7-9,TRBJ2-5,14
CASSQVLSSYEQYF,TRBV14,TRBJ2-7,14
CASSSQSSSYNEQFF,TRBV2,TRBJ2-1,15
CASSVGGGAGYTEAFF,TRBV6-4,TRBJ1-1,16
CASSAGQGNYGYTF,TRBV9,TRBJ1-2,14
CASSLSQGLAEAFF,TRBV4-1,TRBJ1-1,14
CASSSTSDQPQHF,TRBV11-2,TRBJ1-5,13
CASSQDPGGTNEKLFF,TRBV4-3,TRBJ1-4,16
CAINPGAGTTSGNTIYF,TRBV10-3,TRBJ1-3,17
CASPGALEAFF,TRBV7-9,TRBJ1-1,11
CSAAHSTNTEAFF,TRBV29-1,TRBJ1-1,13
CASSSTQGHYGYTF,TRBV5-1,TRBJ1-2,14
CASSPLAGNWNTEAFF,TRBV18,TRBJ1-1,16
CASSLQENTEAFF,TRBV11-2,TRBJ1-1,13
CASSLAGPANQPQHF,TRBV7-2,TRBJ1-5,15
CASIPALGGSNQPQHF,TRBV2,TRBJ1-5,16
CASSAEGRNQPQHF,TRBV2,TRBJ1-5,14
CASLLRGTQYF,TRBV2,TRBJ2-5,11
CASSVQVGNTIYF,TRBV9,TRBJ1-3,13
CASSDPRRTGELFF,TRBV2,TRBJ2-2,14
CASSEAEGGYGYTF,TRBV2,TRBJ1-2,14
CASSLALAGGPYEQYF,TRBV7-2,TRBJ2-7,16
CASSPLDRTYTEAFF,TRBV18,TRBJ1-1,15
CATSRDPTGELFF,TRBV15,TRBJ2-2,13
CASRGTGDRSGELFF,TRBV19,TRBJ2-2,15
CASRILTSGQRNEQFF,TRBV13,TRBJ2-1,16
CASSIPTGSLRSPLHF,TRBV19,TRBJ1-6,16
CATSRDYWGRSTEAFF,TRBV15,TRBJ1-1,16
CASSVLAGGTDTQYF,TRBV5-1,TRBJ2-3,15
CASSQDGKGYYGYTF,TRBV4-1,TRBJ1-2,15
CASSTRGQLNTEAFF,TRBV13,TRBJ1-1,15
CASSSGTDTQYF,TRBV7-7,TRBJ2-3,12
CASSIHDRTNQPQHF,TRBV7-8,TRBJ1-5,15
CASSPGTGANQPQHF,TRBV7-9,TRBJ1-5,15
CASGRGQGGPGELFF,TRBV10-1,TRBJ2-2,15